The clone carrying this TCR beta chain was counted once. The sample originates from a study of neoadjuvant anti-PD-1 for oral cavity cancer. About the study: Nivolumab at 3 mg/kg was mostly given biweekly, three to four doses, pre-surgery.

Time point defined: after neoadjuvant nivolumab, at surgical resection. These newly diagnosed stage II-IVA oral cavity squamous cell carcinoma patients had no prior systemic or radiation treatment. Blood libraries mostly used approximately 0.5 ug genomic DNA, six replicates each. This table comes from immunoSEQ multiplex PCR, and its TCRdb copy is limited to in-frame clones, with some not included. The sample has around 67,000 clones, around 85% seen once. The CDR3 covers 15 residues. Germline V gives CDR1 SGHNT, CDR2 YYREEE (reference sequence). Trimming removed 1 base from V and 0 bases from J, with 5 bases in between.

The chain carries TRBV5-4 and TRBJ2-6; D is uncertain. This receptor was obtained from a person aged 40 to 85 with oral cavity squamous cell carcinoma. The material sequenced was PBMCs, taken after nivolumab (anti-PD-1) treatment. CDR3 protein: CASSLWISGANVLTF. CDR3 coding DNA: TGTGCCAGCAGCTTGTGGATCTCTGGGGCCAACGTCCTGACTTTC.